The next 20 T cell receptor beta chains were all read from a single sample in a study of cytomegalovirus exposure and HLA in healthy donors. Use of 60 Vbeta and 13 Jbeta primers characterized the PCR. Here immunoSEQ multiplex PCR was the method, and the copy in TCRdb shows in-frame clones only, minus some. The sample shows some 84,000 clones, around 80% of them seen only once. The material sequenced was PBMCs. The receptors here all came from a male donor in good health and CMV-seropositive.

This sequence joins TRBV28 and TRBJ1-4, with TRBD1 as a possible D gene (6 bases). Looked up from germline, CDR1 is MDHEN and CDR2 is SYDVKM. The CDR3 contains 18 residues. V lost 6 bases and J lost 2, with 22 bases in between. The CDR3 nucleotides are TGTGCCAGCAGCCGCCTCACAGGGTCGTTTAGGACTAATGAAAAACTGTTTTTT. This sequence encodes CASSRLTGSFRTNEKLFF.

The CDR3 bases are TGTGCCACCAGCAGTCCACCTAGCTCTGGGGCCAACGTCCTGACTTTC. Translated, it gives CATSSPPSSGANVLTF. This chain links TRBV15 with TRBJ2-6; no firm D call. V lost 3 bases and J 0 bases, leaving 9 bases between the germline ends. The CDR3 is 16 amino acids. Germline loops: CDR1 LNHNV, CDR2 YYDKDF (reference sequence).

This clone occurred once. The chain uses TRBV9 and TRBJ2-2, with D hard to call. The CDR3 extends over 14 amino acids. V was cut by 3 bases and J by 4 bases, with 10 bases left in between. CDR1 and CDR2 (germline): SGDLS, YYNGEE. The CDR3 spells CASSDGRSTGELFF. Written as DNA, the CDR3 is TGTGCCAGCAGCGACGGAAGGAGCACCGGGGAGCTGTTTTTT.

The rearrangement joins TRBV28 to TRBJ1-5; 7 nucleotides align to TRBD1. CDR1 and CDR2 from the germline V gene are MDHEN and SYDVKM. This CDR3 is built from 15 residues. Trimming cost V 7 bases and J 3 bases; bases outside gene matches: 9. CDR3 nucleotide sequence: TGTGCCAGCACTAGACCCGGGACAGACAATCAGCCCCAGCATTTT. Its translation is CASTRPGTDNQPQHF.

In this sample, this clone turned up a few times. This chain links TRBV4-3 with TRBJ2-1; 7 bases are a match to TRBD2. CDR3 length: 17 amino acids. The V segment lost 0 bases and the J segment 6 bases; nucleotides outside the gene matches: 11. In germline, CDR1 is LGHNA, CDR2 YSLEER. CDR3 loop: CASSQDLGLQHFNEQFF. In DNA form, the CDR3 reads TGCGCCAGCAGCCAAGACCTGGGACTACAACACTTCAATGAGCAGTTCTTC.

The rearrangement uses TRBV25-1 and TRBJ2-1; D not certain. Germline loops: CDR1 MGHDK, CDR2 SYGVNS. Trimming cost V 3 bases and J 6 bases, with 3 bases left between them. The CDR3 sequence is 11 residues long. The CDR3 spells CASSDFNEQFF. In nucleotides, the CDR3 is TGTGCCAGCAGTGACTTCAATGAGCAGTTCTTC.

The chain links TRBV4-2 to TRBJ2-1, with 11 bases that match TRBD2. J was trimmed by 0 bases and V by 5 bases; bases with no gene match: 3. Germline V gene data show CDR1 as LGHNA and CDR2 as YNFKEQ. This CDR3 comprises 16 residues. CDR3 coding DNA: TGTGCCAGCAGCGCTAGCGGGAGGAGCTCCTACAATGAGCAGTTCTTC. Translation gives CASSASGRSSYNEQFF.

The chain uses TRBV16 and TRBJ2-4; TRBD2 matches 14 bases. Germline V gene data show CDR1 as KGHSY and CDR2 as FQNENV. J gave up 9 bases and V 3 bases, and 4 bases lay outside the gene matches. This CDR3 is built from 15 residues. CDR3 in amino acids: CASSQGLAGVSIQYF. The CDR3 bases are TGTGCCAGCAGCCAGGGACTAGCGGGAGTGAGCATTCAGTACTTC.

The V gene is TRBV6-1, the J gene TRBJ2-2, with no clear D. The V end was cut by 4 bases, the J end by 5 bases, with 11 bases between. CDR3 length: 14 residues. Germline V gene data show CDR1 as MNHNS and CDR2 as SASEGT. In DNA form, the CDR3 reads TGTGCCAGCAGTGGGGCCCCCAGGACCGGGGAGCTGTTTTTT. This sequence encodes CASSGAPRTGELFF.

This rearrangement joins TRBV4-1 to TRBJ2-1, with D perhaps matching TRBD2 (5 bases). This CDR3 spans 16 amino acids. The germline V gene has CDR1 MGHRA and CDR2 YSYEKL. V lost 3 bases, J lost 2 bases, and 14 bases lay in between. The CDR3 protein is CASSHASGFTYNEQFF. The CDR3 DNA reads as TGCGCCAGCAGCCATGCATCGGGGTTTACCTACAATGAGCAGTTCTTC.

This clone is a singleton in its sample. The chain recombines TRBV27 with TRBJ2-7; TRBD2 matches 10 bases. CDR3 length: 13 residues. Germline trimming cut 8 bases from V and 8 bases from J; bases unmatched to any gene: 9. Germline V gene sequence: CDR1 MNHEY, CDR2 SMNVEV (reference sequence). CDR3 loop: CASREAGGGKQYF. The CDR3 DNA reads TGTGCCAGCCGGGAAGCGGGAGGGGGCAAGCAGTACTTC.

CDR3 bases: TGTGCCAGCAGCTTAGCGTCGGGGGGGGACTATGGCTACACCTTC. This gives the protein CASSLASGGDYGYTF. The chain employs TRBV7-6 and TRBJ1-2; D is perhaps TRBD1 (5 bases). Trimming cost V 0 bases and J 3 bases, with 11 bases left between them. This CDR3 spans 15 amino acids. Germline loops: CDR1 SGHVS, CDR2 FNYEAQ.

CDR3 sequence (DNA): TGTGCCAGTTCGCTCCGGGGGTCGAGAGAAAAACTGTTTTTT. It specifies CASSLRGSREKLFF. This chain uses TRBV5-6 with TRBJ1-4; perhaps TRBD1 as D (5 bases). CDR1 is SGHDT, CDR2 YYEEEE, per germline. This CDR3 has 14 amino acids. V lost 8 bases to trimming and J lost 8 bases, with 19 bases between them.

The chain recombines TRBV18 with TRBJ2-2; D unresolved. Trimming took off 1 base at V and 0 bases at J, with 3 bases between the two ends. Germline values: CDR1 KGHSH, CDR2 LQKENI. The CDR3 has 14 residues. The CDR3 region is CASSPLANTGELFF. For the CDR3, the DNA is TGTGCCAGCTCACCACTCGCGAACACCGGGGAGCTGTTTTTT.

The V and J genes are TRBV6-5 and TRBJ2-5; D is unresolved. Germline-derived CDR1 and CDR2 are MNHEY and SVGAGI. The CDR3 runs to 12 residues. Trimming took 6 bases from V and 0 from J, leaving 5 bases between them. The CDR3 DNA is TGTGCCAGCAGCCGGTACCAAGAGACCCAGTACTTC. This sequence encodes CASSRYQETQYF.

The genes are TRBV9 and TRBJ2-3, with D perhaps matching TRBD1 (5 bases). The CDR3 loop spans 15 amino acids. Germline V lookup: CDR1 SGDLS, CDR2 YYNGEE. Trimming took 0 bases from V and 0 from J, leaving 8 bases between them. CDR3 amino acids: CASSVGAGSTDTQYF. The CDR3 DNA reads TGTGCCAGCAGCGTAGGAGCAGGGAGCACAGATACGCAGTATTTT.

The table lists this clone with a few counts. The V gene is TRBV7-3, the J gene TRBJ1-1; D gene uncertain. Trimming stripped 8 bases from V and 0 bases from J, with 10 bases between. CDR1 is SGHTA and CDR2 is FQGTGA in the germline V gene. The CDR3 consists of 13 residues. The CDR3 DNA sequence: TGTGCCAGCGGGCTATCCGTGAACACTGAAGCTTTCTTT. Its protein is CASGLSVNTEAFF.

The chain has TRBV30 and TRBJ1-3, with D possibly being TRBD1 (6 bases). The CDR3 spans 16 residues. Trimming pared 5 bases from V and 0 bases from J, leaving 17 bases between. In germline, CDR1 is GTSNPN, CDR2 SVGIG (reference sequence). The CDR3 bases are TGTGCCTGGGTCCGGGACATGGGCAGCTCTGGAAACACCATATATTTT. It specifies CAWVRDMGSSGNTIYF. Filled out from reference TRBV30 and TRBJ1-3, the complete variable domain reads SQTIHQWPATLVQPVGSPLSLECTVEGTSNPNLYWYRQAAGRGLQLLFYSVGIGQISSEVPQNLSASRPQDRQFILSSKKLLLSDSGFYLCAWVRDMGSSGNTIYFGEGSWLTVV.

This clone was observed once. The chain carries TRBV27 and TRBJ1-1, with D hard to call. This CDR3 has 15 amino acids. Germline-derived CDR1 and CDR2 are MNHEY and SMNVEV (reference sequence). The V and J ends lost 6 bases and 1 base respectively, with 15 bases between them. CDR3 sequence reads: CASSIQTRGNTEAFF. DNA for the CDR3: TGTGCCAGCAGCATCCAAACGCGGGGGAACACTGAAGCTTTCTTT.

This chain connects TRBV18 to TRBJ1-2, with a possible D match to TRBD1 (6 bases). CDR1 KGHSH and CDR2 LQKENI come from the germline V gene. V lost 2 bases and J 8 bases, leaving 15 bases between the germline ends. The CDR3 extends over 14 amino acids. In DNA, the CDR3 is TGTGCCAGCTCACCAGGGGGCCCCTTCCGGGGCTACACCTTC. This encodes CASSPGGPFRGYTF. The full variable domain, its missing parts supplied by reference TRBV18 and TRBJ1-2, is NAGVMQNPRHLVRRRGQEARLRCSPMKGHSHVYWYRQLPEEGLKFMVYLQKENIIDESGMPKERFSAEFPKEGPSILRIQQVVRGDSAAYFCASSPGGPFRGYTFGSGTRLTVV.